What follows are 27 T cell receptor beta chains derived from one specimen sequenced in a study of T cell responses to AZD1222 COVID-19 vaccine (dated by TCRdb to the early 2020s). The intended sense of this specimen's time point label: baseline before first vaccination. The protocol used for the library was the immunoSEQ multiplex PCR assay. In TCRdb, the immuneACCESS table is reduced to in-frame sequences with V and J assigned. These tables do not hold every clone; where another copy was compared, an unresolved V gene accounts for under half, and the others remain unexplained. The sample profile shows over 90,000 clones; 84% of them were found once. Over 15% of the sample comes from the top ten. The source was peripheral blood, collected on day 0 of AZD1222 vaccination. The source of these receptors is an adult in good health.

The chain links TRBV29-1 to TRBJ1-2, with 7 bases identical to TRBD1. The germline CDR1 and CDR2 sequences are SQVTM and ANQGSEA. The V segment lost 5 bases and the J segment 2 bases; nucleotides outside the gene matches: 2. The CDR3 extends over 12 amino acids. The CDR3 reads CSVSQGNYGYTF. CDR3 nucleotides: TGCAGCGTTTCACAGGGGAACTATGGCTACACCTTC.

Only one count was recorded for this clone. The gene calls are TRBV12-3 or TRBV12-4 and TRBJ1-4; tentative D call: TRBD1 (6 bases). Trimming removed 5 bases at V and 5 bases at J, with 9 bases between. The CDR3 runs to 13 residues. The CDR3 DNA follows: TGTGCCAGCAGTCCTGACAGGAATGAAAAACTGTTTTTT. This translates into CASSPDRNEKLFF.

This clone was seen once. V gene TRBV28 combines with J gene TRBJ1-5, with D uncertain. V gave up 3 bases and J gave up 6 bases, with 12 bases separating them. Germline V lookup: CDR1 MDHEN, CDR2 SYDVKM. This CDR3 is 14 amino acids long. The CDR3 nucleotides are TGTGCCAGCAGTTTGACGCTGCGGGGTCAGCCCCAGCATTTT. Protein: CASSLTLRGQPQHF.

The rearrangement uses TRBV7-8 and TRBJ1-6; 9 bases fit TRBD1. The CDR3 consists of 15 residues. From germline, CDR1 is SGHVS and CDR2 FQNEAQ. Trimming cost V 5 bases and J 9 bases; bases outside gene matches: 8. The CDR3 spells CASSRGTGFFSPLHF. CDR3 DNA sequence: TGTGCCAGCAGCCGAGGGACAGGGTTTTTTTCACCCCTCCACTTT. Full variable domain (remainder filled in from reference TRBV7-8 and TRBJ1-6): GAGVSQSPRYKVAKRGQDVALRCDPISGHVSLFWYQQALGQGPEFLTYFQNEAQLDKSGLPSDRFFAERPEGSVSTLKIQRTQQEDSAVYLCASSRGTGFFSPLHFGNGTRLTVT.

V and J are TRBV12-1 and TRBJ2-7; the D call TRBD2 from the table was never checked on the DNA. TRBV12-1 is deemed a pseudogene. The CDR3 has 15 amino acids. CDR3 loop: CASSQGLSRVYEQYV. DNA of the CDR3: TGTGCCAGCAGCCAAGGACTCTCTAGAGTCTACGAGCAGTACGTC.

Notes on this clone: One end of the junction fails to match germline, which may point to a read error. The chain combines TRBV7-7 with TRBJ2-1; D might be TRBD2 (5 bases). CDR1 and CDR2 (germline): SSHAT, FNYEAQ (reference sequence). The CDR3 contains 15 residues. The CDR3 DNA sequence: TGTGCTAGCAGCTTCGCACTAGGAACGGACAATGAGCAGTTCTTC. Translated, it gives CASSFALGTDNEQFF.

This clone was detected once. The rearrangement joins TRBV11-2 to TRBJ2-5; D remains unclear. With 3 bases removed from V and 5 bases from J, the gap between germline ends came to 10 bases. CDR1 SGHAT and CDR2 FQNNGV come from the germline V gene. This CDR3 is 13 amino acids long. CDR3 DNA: TGTGCCAGCAGCTTCTCCCCGGAGGAGACCCAGTACTTC. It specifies CASSFSPEETQYF.

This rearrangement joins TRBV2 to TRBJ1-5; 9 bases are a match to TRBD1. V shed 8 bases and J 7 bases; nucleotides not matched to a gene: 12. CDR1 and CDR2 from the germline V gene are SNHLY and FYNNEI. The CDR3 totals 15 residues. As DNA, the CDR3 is TGTGCCAGCGGGCCCTCACAGGGGGCTGGCCAGCCCCAGCATTTT. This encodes CASGPSQGAGQPQHF.

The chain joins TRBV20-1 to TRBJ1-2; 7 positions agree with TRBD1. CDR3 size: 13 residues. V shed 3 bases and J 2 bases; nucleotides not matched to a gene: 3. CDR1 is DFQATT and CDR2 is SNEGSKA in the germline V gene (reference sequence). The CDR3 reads CSASSGGNYGYTF. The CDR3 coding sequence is TGCAGTGCTAGTTCAGGGGGGAACTATGGCTACACCTTC.

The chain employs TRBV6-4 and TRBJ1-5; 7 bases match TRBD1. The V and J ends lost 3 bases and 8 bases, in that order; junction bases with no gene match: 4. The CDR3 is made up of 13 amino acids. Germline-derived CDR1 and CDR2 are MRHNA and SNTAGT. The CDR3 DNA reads TGTGCCAGCAGTGAAGACAGGGCTAAGCCCCAGCATTTT. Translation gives CASSEDRAKPQHF.

Here the CDR3 reads CASSESWTGHNSPLHF. DNA of the CDR3: TGTGCCAGCAGTGAATCCTGGACAGGACACAATTCACCCCTCCACTTT. J is TRBJ1-6 and V is TRBV25-1; TRBD1 matches 7 bases. Germline V gene sequence: CDR1 MGHDK, CDR2 SYGVNS. The CDR3 has 16 amino acids. With V trimmed by 1 base and J by 7 bases, 7 bases remained unmatched.

CDR3 DNA sequence: TGTGCCAGCAGCCAAGTTCCTGGTTCACCCCTCCACTTT. Translation: CASSQVPGSPLHF. V is TRBV14 and J is TRBJ1-6, with unresolved D. The germline V and J ends were trimmed by 1 base and 9 bases, with 7 bases remaining between them. CDR3 length: 13 amino acids. Germline assignment: CDR1 SGHDN and CDR2 FVKESK.

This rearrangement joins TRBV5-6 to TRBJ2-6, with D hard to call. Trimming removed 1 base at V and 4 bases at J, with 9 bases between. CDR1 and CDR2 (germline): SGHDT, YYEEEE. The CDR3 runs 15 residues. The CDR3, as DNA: TGTGCCAGCAGCTTGTGGGGTAGGGGGGCCAACGTCCTGACTTTC. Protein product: CASSLWGRGANVLTF.

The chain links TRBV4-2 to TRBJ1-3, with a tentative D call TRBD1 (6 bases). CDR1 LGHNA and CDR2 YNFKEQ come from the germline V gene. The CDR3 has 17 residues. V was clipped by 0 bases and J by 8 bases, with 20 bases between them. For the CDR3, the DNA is TGTGCCAGCAGCCAAGATCCGGGGGGGGCAAAGGGACACACCATATATTTT. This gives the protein CASSQDPGGAKGHTIYF.

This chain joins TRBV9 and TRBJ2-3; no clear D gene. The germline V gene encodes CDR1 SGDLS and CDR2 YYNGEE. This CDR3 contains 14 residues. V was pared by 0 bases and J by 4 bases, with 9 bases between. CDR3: CASSVGADADTQYF. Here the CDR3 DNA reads TGTGCCAGCAGCGTAGGGGCAGACGCAGATACGCAGTATTTT.

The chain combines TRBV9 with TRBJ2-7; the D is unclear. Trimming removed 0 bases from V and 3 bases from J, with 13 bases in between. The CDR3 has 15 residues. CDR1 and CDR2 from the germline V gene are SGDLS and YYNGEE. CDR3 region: CASSVEATTLYEQYF. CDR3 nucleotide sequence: TGTGCCAGCAGCGTAGAAGCGACAACCCTCTACGAGCAGTACTTC.

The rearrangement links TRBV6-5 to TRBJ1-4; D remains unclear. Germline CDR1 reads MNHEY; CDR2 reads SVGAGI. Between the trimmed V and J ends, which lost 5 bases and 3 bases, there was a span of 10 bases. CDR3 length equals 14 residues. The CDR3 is CASSRTLSNEKLFF. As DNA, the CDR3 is TGTGCCAGCAGTCGGACCCTATCTAATGAAAAACTGTTTTTT.

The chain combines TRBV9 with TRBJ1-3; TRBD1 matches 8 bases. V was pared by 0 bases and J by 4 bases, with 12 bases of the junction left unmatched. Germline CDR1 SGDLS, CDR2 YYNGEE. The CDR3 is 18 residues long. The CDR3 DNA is TGTGCCAGCAGCGTAGCTATGGCAGGGGGCGATTTCGGAAACACCATATATTTT. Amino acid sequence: CASSVAMAGGDFGNTIYF.

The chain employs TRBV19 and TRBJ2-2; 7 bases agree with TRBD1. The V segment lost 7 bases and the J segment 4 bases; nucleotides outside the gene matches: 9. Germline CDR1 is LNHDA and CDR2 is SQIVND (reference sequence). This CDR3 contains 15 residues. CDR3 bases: TGTGCCAGTAAAGGTGGCAGGGGGTCCACCGGGGAGCTGTTTTTT. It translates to CASKGGRGSTGELFF.

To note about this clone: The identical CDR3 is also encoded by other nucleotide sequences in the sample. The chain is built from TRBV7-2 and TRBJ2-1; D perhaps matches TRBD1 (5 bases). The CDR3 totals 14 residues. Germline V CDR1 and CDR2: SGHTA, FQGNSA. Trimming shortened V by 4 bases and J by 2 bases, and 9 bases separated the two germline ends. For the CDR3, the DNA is TGTGCCAGCAGCTCTCAGGGCCCCTACAATGAGCAGTTCTTC. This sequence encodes CASSSQGPYNEQFF.

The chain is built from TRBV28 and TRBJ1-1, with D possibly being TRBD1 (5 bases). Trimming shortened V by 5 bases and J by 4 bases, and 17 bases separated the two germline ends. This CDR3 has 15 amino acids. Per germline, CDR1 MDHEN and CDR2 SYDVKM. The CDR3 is CASSEQGFLATEAFF. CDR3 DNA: TGTGCCAGCAGTGAGCAGGGTTTTCTGGCCACTGAAGCTTTCTTT.

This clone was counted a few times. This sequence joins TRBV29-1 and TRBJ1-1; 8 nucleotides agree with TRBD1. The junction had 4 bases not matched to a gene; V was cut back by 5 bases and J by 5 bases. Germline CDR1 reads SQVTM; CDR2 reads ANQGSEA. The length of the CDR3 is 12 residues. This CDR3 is CSVKTGETEAFF. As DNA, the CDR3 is TGCAGCGTTAAGACAGGGGAGACTGAAGCTTTCTTT.

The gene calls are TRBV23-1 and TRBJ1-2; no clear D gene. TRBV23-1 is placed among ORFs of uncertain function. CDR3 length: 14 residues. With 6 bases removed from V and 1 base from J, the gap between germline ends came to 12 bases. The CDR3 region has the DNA TGCGCCAGCAGCCCACACCCGCATAACTATGGCTACACCTTC. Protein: CASSPHPHNYGYTF.

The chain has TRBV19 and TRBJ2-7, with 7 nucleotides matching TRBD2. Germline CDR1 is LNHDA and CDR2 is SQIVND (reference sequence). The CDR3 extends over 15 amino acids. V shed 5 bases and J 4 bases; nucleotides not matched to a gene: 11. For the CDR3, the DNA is TGTGCCAGTAGTCTAAGGGGCGGGAGCTATTACGAGCAGTACTTC. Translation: CASSLRGGSYYEQYF.

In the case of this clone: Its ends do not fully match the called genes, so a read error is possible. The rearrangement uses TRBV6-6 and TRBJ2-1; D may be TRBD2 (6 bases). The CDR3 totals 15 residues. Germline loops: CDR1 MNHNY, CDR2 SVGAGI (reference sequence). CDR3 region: CASRGTRDSDNEQFF. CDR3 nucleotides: TGTGCCAGCAGAGGAACCCGGGACTCCGACAATGAGCAGTTCTTC.

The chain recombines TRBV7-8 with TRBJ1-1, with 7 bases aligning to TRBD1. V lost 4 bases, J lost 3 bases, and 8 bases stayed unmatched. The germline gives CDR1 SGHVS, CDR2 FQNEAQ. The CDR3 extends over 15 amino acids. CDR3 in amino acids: CASSSSGTDYTEAFF. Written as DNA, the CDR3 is TGTGCCAGCAGCTCAAGCGGGACAGACTACACTGAAGCTTTCTTT. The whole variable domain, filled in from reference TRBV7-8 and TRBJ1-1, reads GAGVSQSPRYKVAKRGQDVALRCDPISGHVSLFWYQQALGQGPEFLTYFQNEAQLDKSGLPSDRFFAERPEGSVSTLKIQRTQQEDSAVYLCASSSSGTDYTEAFFGQGTRLTVV.

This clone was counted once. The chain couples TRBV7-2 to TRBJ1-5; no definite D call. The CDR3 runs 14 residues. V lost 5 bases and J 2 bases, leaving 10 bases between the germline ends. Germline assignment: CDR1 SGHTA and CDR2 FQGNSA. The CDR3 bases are TGTGCCAGCAGCGCCGCCCTTGGCAATCAGCCCCAGCATTTT. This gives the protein CASSAALGNQPQHF.